This T cell receptor (beta chain) was recovered during a study of cytomegalovirus exposure and HLA in healthy donors. The CDR3 is 16 amino acids. Germline CDR1 MNHNY, CDR2 SVGAGI (reference sequence). Trimming stripped 0 bases from V and 1 base from J, with 9 bases between. Assay used: immunoSEQ multiplex PCR; TCRdb lists only in-frame clones, some missing. Among about 180,000 clones listed, 85% were seen once. The origin of this receptor is a man in his late teens or twenties in good health and CMV-seropositive. Sequencing used PBMCs. This chain links TRBV6-6 with TRBJ2-2; D gene ambiguous. This chain's CDR3 is CASSYSGRMNTGELFF. The DNA of the CDR3 is TGTGCCAGCAGTTACTCGGGCAGGATGAACACCGGGGAGCTGTTTTTT.